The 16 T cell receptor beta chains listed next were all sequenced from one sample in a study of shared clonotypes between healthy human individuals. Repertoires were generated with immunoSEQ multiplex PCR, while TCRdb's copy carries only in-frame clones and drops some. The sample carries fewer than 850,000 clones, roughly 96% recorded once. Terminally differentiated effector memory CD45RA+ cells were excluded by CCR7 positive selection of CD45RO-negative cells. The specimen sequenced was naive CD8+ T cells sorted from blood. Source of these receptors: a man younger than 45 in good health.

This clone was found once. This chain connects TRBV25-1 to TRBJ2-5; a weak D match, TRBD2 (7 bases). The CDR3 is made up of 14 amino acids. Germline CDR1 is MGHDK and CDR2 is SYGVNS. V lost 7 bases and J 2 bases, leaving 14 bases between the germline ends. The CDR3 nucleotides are TGTGCCAGCAAGGGGGGGCTAGCTCAAGAGACCCAGTACTTC. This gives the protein CASKGGLAQETQYF. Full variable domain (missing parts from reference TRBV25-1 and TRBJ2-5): EADIYQTPRYLVIGTGKKITLECSQTMGHDKMYWYQQDPGMELHLIHYSYGVNSTEKGDLSSESTVSRIRTEHFPLTLESARPSHTSQYLCASKGGLAQETQYFGPGTRLLVL.

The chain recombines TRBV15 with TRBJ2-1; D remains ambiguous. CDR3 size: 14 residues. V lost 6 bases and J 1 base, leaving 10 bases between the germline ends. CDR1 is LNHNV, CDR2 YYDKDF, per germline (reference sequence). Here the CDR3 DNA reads TGTGCCACCAGGGGTCAAGCATCCTACAATGAGCAGTTCTTC. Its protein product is CATRGQASYNEQFF.

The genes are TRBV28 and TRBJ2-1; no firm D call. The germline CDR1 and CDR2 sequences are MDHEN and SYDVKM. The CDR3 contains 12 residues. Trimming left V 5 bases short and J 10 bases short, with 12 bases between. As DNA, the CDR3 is TGTGCCAGCAGTCACCGACTGACGGAGCAGTTCTTC. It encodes CASSHRLTEQFF.

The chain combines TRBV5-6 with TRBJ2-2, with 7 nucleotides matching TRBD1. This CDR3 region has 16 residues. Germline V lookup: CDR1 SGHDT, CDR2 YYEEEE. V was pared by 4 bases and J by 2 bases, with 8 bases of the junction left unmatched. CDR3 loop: CASSRQGWGNTGELFF. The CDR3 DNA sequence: TGTGCCAGCAGCCGACAGGGATGGGGAAACACCGGGGAGCTGTTTTTT.

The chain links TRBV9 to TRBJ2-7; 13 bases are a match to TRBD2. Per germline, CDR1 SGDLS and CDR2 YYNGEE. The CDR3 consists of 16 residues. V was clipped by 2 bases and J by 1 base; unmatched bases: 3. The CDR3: CASSVGTSGKSYEQYF. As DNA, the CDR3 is TGTGCCAGCAGCGTGGGGACTAGCGGGAAGTCCTACGAGCAGTACTTC.

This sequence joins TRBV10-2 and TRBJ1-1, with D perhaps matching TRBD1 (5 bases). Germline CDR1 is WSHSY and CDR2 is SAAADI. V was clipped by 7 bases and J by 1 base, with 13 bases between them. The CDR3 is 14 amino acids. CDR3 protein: CASTKGAENTEAFF. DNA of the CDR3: TGCGCCAGCACGAAAGGGGCTGAGAACACTGAAGCTTTCTTT.

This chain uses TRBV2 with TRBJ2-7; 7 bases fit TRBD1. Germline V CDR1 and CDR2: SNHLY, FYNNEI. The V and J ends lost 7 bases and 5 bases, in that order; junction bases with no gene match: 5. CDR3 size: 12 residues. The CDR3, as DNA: TGTGCCAGCACGGCGACAGGGAACGAGCAGTACTTC. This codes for CASTATGNEQYF.

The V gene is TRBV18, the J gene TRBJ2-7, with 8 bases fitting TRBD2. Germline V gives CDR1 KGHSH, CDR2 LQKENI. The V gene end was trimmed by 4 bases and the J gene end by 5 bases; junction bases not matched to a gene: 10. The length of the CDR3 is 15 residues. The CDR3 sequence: CASSRAGAGVNEQYF. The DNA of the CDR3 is TGTGCCAGCTCACGAGCGGGAGCGGGAGTAAACGAGCAGTACTTC.

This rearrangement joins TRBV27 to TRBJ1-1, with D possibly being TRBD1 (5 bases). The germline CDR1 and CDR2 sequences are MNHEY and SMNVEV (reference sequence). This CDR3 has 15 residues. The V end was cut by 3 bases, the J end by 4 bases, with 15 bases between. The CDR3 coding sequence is TGTGCCAGCAGTTTGACAGAAAGGAGAATCACTGAAGCTTTCTTT. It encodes CASSLTERRITEAFF.

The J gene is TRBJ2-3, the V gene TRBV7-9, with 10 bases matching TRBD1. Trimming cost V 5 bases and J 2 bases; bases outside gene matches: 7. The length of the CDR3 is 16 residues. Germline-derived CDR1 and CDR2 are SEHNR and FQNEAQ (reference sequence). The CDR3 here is CASSNPGTGDTDTQYF. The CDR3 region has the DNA TGTGCCAGCAGCAATCCCGGGACAGGGGACACAGATACGCAGTATTTT.

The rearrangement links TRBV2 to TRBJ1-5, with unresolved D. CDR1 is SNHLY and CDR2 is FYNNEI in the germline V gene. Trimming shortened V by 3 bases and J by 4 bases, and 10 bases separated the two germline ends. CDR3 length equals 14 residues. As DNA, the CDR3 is TGTGCCAGCAGTGACCCACAAGGGAATCAGCCCCAGCATTTT. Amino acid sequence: CASSDPQGNQPQHF.

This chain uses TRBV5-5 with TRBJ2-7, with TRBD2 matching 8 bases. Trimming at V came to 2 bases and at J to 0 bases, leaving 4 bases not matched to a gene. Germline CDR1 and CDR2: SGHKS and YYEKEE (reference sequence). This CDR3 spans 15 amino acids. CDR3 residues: CASSFTSGSSYEQYF. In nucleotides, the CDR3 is TGTGCCAGCAGCTTTACTAGCGGATCCTCCTACGAGCAGTACTTC.

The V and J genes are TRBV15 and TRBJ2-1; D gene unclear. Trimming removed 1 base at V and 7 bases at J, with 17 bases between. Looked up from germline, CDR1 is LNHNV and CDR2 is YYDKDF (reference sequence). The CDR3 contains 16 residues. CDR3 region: CATSRGADGLGNEQFF. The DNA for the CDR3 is TGTGCCACCAGCAGAGGTGCGGACGGTTTGGGGAATGAGCAGTTCTTC.

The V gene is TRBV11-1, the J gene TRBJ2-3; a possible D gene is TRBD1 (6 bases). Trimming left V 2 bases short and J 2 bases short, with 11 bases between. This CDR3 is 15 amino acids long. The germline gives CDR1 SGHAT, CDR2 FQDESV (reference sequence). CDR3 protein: CASSLLRGTTDTQYF. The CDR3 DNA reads TGTGCCAGCAGCTTACTCAGGGGCACCACAGATACGCAGTATTTT. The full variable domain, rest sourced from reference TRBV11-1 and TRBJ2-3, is EAEVAQSPRYKITEKSQAVAFWCDPISGHATLYWYRQILGQGPELLVQFQDESVVDDSQLPKDRFSAERLKGVDSTLKIQPAELGDSAMYLCASSLLRGTTDTQYFGPGTRLTVL.

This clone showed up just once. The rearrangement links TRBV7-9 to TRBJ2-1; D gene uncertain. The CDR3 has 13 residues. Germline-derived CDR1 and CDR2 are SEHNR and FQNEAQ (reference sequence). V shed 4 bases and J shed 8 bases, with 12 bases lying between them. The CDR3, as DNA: TGTGCCAGCAGCTCTAGGGTTGGCTATGAGCAGTTCTTC. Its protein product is CASSSRVGYEQFF.

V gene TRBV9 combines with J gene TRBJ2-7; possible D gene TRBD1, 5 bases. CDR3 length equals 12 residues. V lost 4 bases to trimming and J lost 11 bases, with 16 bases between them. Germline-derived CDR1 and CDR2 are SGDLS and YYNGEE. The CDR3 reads CASSLQLPGKYF. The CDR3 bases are TGTGCCAGCAGCTTACAGCTGCCAGGGAAGTACTTC.